These 27 T cell receptor beta chains share one sample of origin, sequenced in a study of low-dose radiotherapy and immunotherapy resistance in tumors. TCR amplification ran approximately 22 PCR cycles using constant-region and V-primer adapter primers. Via MiXCR, TCRdb re-called the reads, giving one row per CDR3 protein. The sample shows tens of thousands of distinct CDR3 sequences, around a third of them seen only once. Regarding time point: after trial treatment. Treatment here: LDRT plus nivolumab, ipilimumab, low-dose cyclophosphamide and aspirin (RACIN trial). The sequencing used PBMCs, collected after low-dose radiotherapy plus immunotherapy. All receptors derive from a male donor with rectosigmoid adenocarcinoma.

This clonotype is labeled as medium-sized. In DNA form, the CDR3 reads TGTGCCAGCAGTCCCGGGACAGGGACTCTCTACGAGCAGTACTTC. The encoded protein is CASSPGTGTLYEQYF. This chain joins TRBV5-6 and TRBJ2-7; 9 nucleotides match TRBD1. The CDR3 covers 15 residues. The V and J ends lost 5 bases and 3 bases, in that order; junction bases with no gene match: 9. Germline V gene lookup returns CDR1 SGHDT and CDR2 YYEEEE.

This clonotype was detected many times. The rearrangement links TRBV11-2 to TRBJ2-7, with TRBD2 as a possible D gene (6 bases). The CDR3 sequence is 12 residues long. V lost 4 bases and J 12 bases, leaving 16 bases between the germline ends. The germline V gene encodes CDR1 SGHAT and CDR2 FQNNGV. The CDR3 loop reads CASSYMGGPPYF. The CDR3 bases are TGTGCCAGCAGCTACATGGGGGGACCTCCGTACTTC.

V gene TRBV5-1 combines with J gene TRBJ2-7, with 10 bases aligning to TRBD1. Germline V gene sequence: CDR1 SGHRS, CDR2 YFSETQ. This CDR3 has 15 residues. V gave up 2 bases and J gave up 5 bases; unmatched junction bases: 7. CDR3 nucleotides: TGCGCCAGCAGCTTCTCGGGGACAGGGGCCCACGAGCAGTACTTC. This translates into CASSFSGTGAHEQYF. Complete variable domain (other parts from reference TRBV5-1 and TRBJ2-7): KAGVTQTPRYLIKTRGQQVTLSCSPISGHRSVSWYQQTPGQGLQFLFEYFSETQRNKGNFPGRFSGRQFSNSRSEMNVSTLELGDSALYLCASSFSGTGAHEQYFGPGTRLTVT.

This clonotype was seen a handful of times. The rearrangement links TRBV5-1 to TRBJ2-7, with D perhaps TRBD1 or TRBD2 (6 bases each). V lost 0 bases and J 4 bases, leaving 11 bases between the germline ends. Germline values: CDR1 SGHRS, CDR2 YFSETQ. CDR3 length: 14 residues. CDR3 bases: TGCGCCAGCAGCTTGGTGGGGGGCAGTTACGAGCAGTACTTC. The encoded protein is CASSLVGGSYEQYF.

The CDR3 DNA is TGTGCCAGTAGTATAGGACAGGATGGCTACACCTTC. It encodes CASSIGQDGYTF. The V and J genes are TRBV19 and TRBJ1-2; the D gene is possibly TRBD1 (6 bases). V dropped 1 base and J dropped 6 bases, with 6 bases sitting between them. This CDR3 region has 12 residues. CDR1 and CDR2 from the germline V gene are LNHDA and SQIVND (reference sequence).

The rearrangement links TRBV30 to TRBJ1-2; unclear D gene. V was trimmed by 0 bases and J by 6 bases, leaving 11 bases between them. Germline V gene data show CDR1 as GTSNPN and CDR2 as SVGIG (reference sequence). The length of the CDR3 is 13 residues. The CDR3 DNA is TGTGCCTGGAGTGTACTTGGGCTCGATGGCTACACCTTC. Translated: CAWSVLGLDGYTF.

There are many counts of this clonotype. The chain uses TRBV3-1 and TRBJ2-1; 10 bases fit TRBD2. The V segment lost 4 bases and the J segment 6 bases; nucleotides outside the gene matches: 6. This CDR3 has 15 residues. The germline gives CDR1 LGHDT, CDR2 YNNKEL (reference sequence). As DNA, the CDR3 is TGTGCCAGCAGCCCAACTAGCGGGGCGACCAATGAGCAGTTCTTC. It yields the protein CASSPTSGATNEQFF.

This clonotype was recorded at least ten times. The chain links TRBV12-3 or TRBV12-4 to TRBJ1-2; tentatively, D is TRBD1 (6 bases). CDR3 size: 15 residues. Trimming cost V 7 bases and J 2 bases, with 17 bases left between them. This chain's CDR3 is CASTHNGGANYGYTF. CDR3 sequence (DNA): TGTGCCAGCACCCACAACGGGGGCGCCAACTATGGCTACACCTTC.

In this sample, this clonotype turned up many times. The chain is built from TRBV18 and TRBJ2-5; tentative D call: TRBD2 (5 bases). Germline V gene data show CDR1 as KGHSH and CDR2 as LQKENI. The germline V and J ends were trimmed by 1 base and 10 bases, with 16 bases remaining between them. The CDR3 runs 14 residues. The CDR3 DNA sequence: TGTGCCAGCTCACCACTAAGAGATGAAGGAGGCCAGTACTTC. This codes for CASSPLRDEGGQYF.

The chain recombines TRBV20-1 with TRBJ2-7; either TRBD1 or TRBD2 may fit D (5 bases each). The CDR3 runs to 13 residues. V was trimmed by 5 bases and J by 6 bases, leaving 17 bases between them. Germline CDR1 DFQATT, CDR2 SNEGSKA (reference sequence). The CDR3 region is CSALVGTPLEQYF. As DNA, the CDR3 is TGCAGTGCTCTCGTGGGGACCCCTCTCGAGCAGTACTTC.

The chain uses TRBV28 and TRBJ2-1; D remains ambiguous. Germline V lookup: CDR1 MDHEN, CDR2 SYDVKM. The CDR3 is 16 residues long. Trimming took off 3 bases at V and 0 bases at J, with 12 bases between the two ends. The DNA for the CDR3 is TGTGCCAGCAGTTTGAGGATGAGCAGCTCCTACAATGAGCAGTTCTTC. This gives the protein CASSLRMSSSYNEQFF.

As concerns this clonotype: Mismatch with germline at one junction end may stem from a read error. This rearrangement joins TRBV12-3 or TRBV12-4 to TRBJ2-7; the D gene could be TRBD1 or TRBD2 (6 bases each). The CDR3 consists of 16 residues. In DNA form, the CDR3 reads TGTTCCAGCAGTCACCGCTTGAGGGGGGATCTCTACGAGCAGTGCTTC. The encoded protein is CSSSHRLRGDLYEQCF.

This clonotype showed up just a few times. The chain joins TRBV4-1 to TRBJ2-1, with D perhaps matching TRBD2 (6 bases). V was shortened by 4 bases and J by 7 bases, with 17 bases between the two germline ends. The CDR3 runs to 15 residues. CDR1 MGHRA and CDR2 YSYEKL come from the germline V gene. Here the CDR3 DNA reads TGCGCCAGCAGCCGACGGGTAGCGGCCGGTAATGAGCAGTTCTTC. Translation: CASSRRVAAGNEQFF.

At least ten counts were recorded for this clonotype. V and J are TRBV5-6 and TRBJ1-1; D not certain. Germline lookup yields CDR1 SGHDT and CDR2 YYEEEE. The CDR3 spans 15 residues. V lost 6 bases and J lost 0, with 15 bases in between. Written as DNA, the CDR3 is TGTGCCAGCATCCACCTTAACACCATGAACACTGAAGCTTTCTTT. It yields the protein CASIHLNTMNTEAFF.

The rearrangement links TRBV6-2 or TRBV6-3 to TRBJ2-2; TRBD1 agrees at 7 bases. The CDR3 extends over 16 amino acids. Germline CDR1 reads MNHEY; CDR2 reads SVGEGT. The V segment lost 6 bases and the J segment 6 bases; nucleotides outside the gene matches: 13. This CDR3 is CASSVGQTSLAGELFF. The CDR3, as DNA: TGTGCCAGCAGCGTGGGACAGACCTCACTAGCCGGGGAGCTGTTTTTT.

There are many counts of this clonotype. J is TRBJ2-1 and V is TRBV6-8; TRBD2 agrees at 8 bases. CDR1 MNHGY and CDR2 SAAAGT come from the germline V gene. CDR3 length equals 13 residues. With 6 bases clipped from V and 5 bases from J, the junction kept 3 bases outside the gene matches. The CDR3 DNA is TGTGCCAGCAGCCGGGAGGGTCACAATGAGCAGTTCTTC. This codes for CASSREGHNEQFF.

This clonotype was picked up many times. This rearrangement joins TRBV6-2 or TRBV6-3 to TRBJ1-1; D may be TRBD1 (5 bases). Deletions cut 5 bases from V and 2 bases from J, with 6 bases between. Germline V gene sequence: CDR1 MNHEY, CDR2 SVGEGT. This CDR3 spans 12 amino acids. CDR3 region: CASSTGNTEAFF. The CDR3, as DNA: TGTGCCAGCAGTACAGGAAACACTGAAGCTTTCTTT.

The table lists this clonotype with many counts. The J gene is TRBJ2-1, the V gene TRBV3-1; D assignment may be TRBD1 or TRBD2 (6 bases each). Germline CDR1 and CDR2: LGHDT and YNNKEL (reference sequence). The CDR3 is 13 residues long. The V and J ends lost 3 bases and 15 bases respectively, with 18 bases between them. As DNA, the CDR3 is TGTGCCAGCAGCCATTTCCCAAGGGGGGCTGGGTTCTTC. It translates to CASSHFPRGAGFF.

This clonotype qualifies as medium-sized. The rearrangement links TRBV15 to TRBJ1-1, with 7 bases lining up with TRBD1. This CDR3 spans 14 amino acids. Germline CDR1 reads LNHNV; CDR2 reads YYDKDF (reference sequence). The V and J ends lost 5 bases and 4 bases, in that order; junction bases with no gene match: 7. CDR3 amino acids: CATSQDREATEAFF. CDR3 in DNA: TGTGCCACCAGCCAAGACAGGGAGGCCACTGAAGCTTTCTTT. Looking up the rest from reference TRBV15 and TRBJ1-1 gives the full variable domain: DAMVIQNPRYQVTQFGKPVTLSCSQTLNHNVMYWYQQKSSQAPKLLFHYYDKDFNNEADTPDNFQSRRPNTSFCFLDIRSPGLGDTAMYLCATSQDREATEAFFGQGTRLTVV.

This clonotype was recorded many times. The V and J genes are TRBV5-4 and TRBJ2-3; D assignment may be TRBD1 or TRBD2 (6 bases each). Deletions cut 2 bases from V and 4 bases from J, with 11 bases between. The CDR3 covers 14 residues. Germline V gene data show CDR1 as SGHNT and CDR2 as YYREEE (reference sequence). The CDR3 sequence is CASSLGGGPDTQYF. CDR3 in DNA: TGTGCCAGCAGCTTAGGTGGGGGGCCAGATACGCAGTATTTT.

A word on this clonotype: With a far larger clone one base away, a read error is the likely cause. This chain connects TRBV13 to TRBJ2-5, with a tentative D call TRBD1 (5 bases). In germline, CDR1 is PRHDT, CDR2 FYEKMQ (reference sequence). The length of the CDR3 is 15 residues. Trimming removed 3 bases from V and 2 bases from J, with 13 bases in between. The CDR3 region is CASSLLGASQETQYF. In nucleotides, the CDR3 is TGTGCCAGCAGCTTGCTAGGGGCAAGTCAAGAGACCCAGTACTTC.

This clonotype has just a few counts. The chain employs TRBV28 and TRBJ1-1, with a possible D match to TRBD1 (6 bases). From germline, CDR1 is MDHEN and CDR2 SYDVKM. Trimming pared 8 bases from V and 0 bases from J, leaving 13 bases between. There are 14 residues in the CDR3. The CDR3 protein is CASAPGAMNTEAFF. The CDR3 DNA reads TGTGCCAGCGCACCGGGGGCTATGAACACTGAAGCTTTCTTT.

The chain recombines TRBV20-1 with TRBJ2-3; D gene ambiguous. The germline gives CDR1 DFQATT, CDR2 SNEGSKA (reference sequence). The CDR3 contains 10 residues. The V gene lost 3 bases and the J gene lost 7 bases, with 5 bases spanning the gap. CDR3 residues: CSASLNTQYF. The CDR3 DNA reads as TGCAGTGCTAGTCTCAATACGCAGTATTTT.

The J gene is TRBJ2-1, the V gene TRBV9; D gene unclear. The CDR3 runs to 15 residues. The germline V gene encodes CDR1 SGDLS and CDR2 YYNGEE. Trimming left V 0 bases short and J 0 bases short, with 7 bases between. This CDR3 is CASSVGLDSYNEQFF. The DNA of the CDR3 is TGTGCCAGCAGCGTAGGGCTAGACTCCTACAATGAGCAGTTCTTC. Looking up the rest from reference TRBV9 and TRBJ2-1 gives the full variable domain: DSGVTQTPKHLITATGQRVTLRCSPRSGDLSVYWYQQSLDQGLQFLIQYYNGEERAKGNILERFSAQQFPDLHSELNLSSLELGDSALYFCASSVGLDSYNEQFFGPGTRLTVL.

This clonotype occurred many times. V usage is TRBV7-6 and J usage is TRBJ1-6, with D possibly TRBD1 on 5 matching bases. V was trimmed by 4 bases and J by 3 bases, leaving 13 bases between them. The CDR3 has 16 residues. Germline CDR1 is SGHVS and CDR2 is FNYEAQ. The CDR3 region has the DNA TGTGCCAGCAGCTCCGGCGGGGCGAACTATAATTCACCCCTCCACTTT. It encodes CASSSGGANYNSPLHF.

The chain combines TRBV4-2 with TRBJ2-1; D may correspond to TRBD1 or TRBD2 (5 bases each). V shed 0 bases and J shed 9 bases, with 12 bases lying between them. CDR1 LGHNA and CDR2 YNFKEQ come from the germline V gene. This CDR3 region has 14 residues. The CDR3: CASSQDGGGFEQFF. For the CDR3, the DNA is TGTGCCAGCAGCCAAGATGGGGGTGGGTTTGAGCAGTTCTTC.

V is TRBV5-1 and J is TRBJ1-6, with D possibly TRBD1 on 6 matching bases. This CDR3 has 16 amino acids. The germline V gene has CDR1 SGHRS and CDR2 YFSETQ. Trimming stripped 0 bases from V and 9 bases from J, with 16 bases between. The CDR3 coding sequence is TGCGCCAGCAGCTTGGAAGCAGGGGTTTCGGTTTCACCCCTCCACTTT. Amino acid sequence: CASSLEAGVSVSPLHF. Based on the CDR3 plus reference TRBV5-1 and TRBJ1-6, the full variable domain is KAGVTQTPRYLIKTRGQQVTLSCSPISGHRSVSWYQQTPGQGLQFLFEYFSETQRNKGNFPGRFSGRQFSNSRSEMNVSTLELGDSALYLCASSLEAGVSVSPLHFGNGTRLTVT.